The 23 T cell receptor beta chains in this list originate from one sample, sequenced in a study of long-term antiretroviral therapy in people with HIV. Version v3.0 of the immunoSEQ assay ran at survey level. Sequencing was performed with immunoSEQ multiplex PCR; in TCRdb, only in-frame clones are kept and a portion is missing. The data show 9,000 to 15,000 clones, roughly 80% seen once. Here the sequenced sample was unsorted PBMCs, taken 0.8 years before starting antiretroviral therapy. These receptors originate from a woman aged 40-49 years with HIV.

This clone is judged medium-sized (0.01 to 0.1%). This sequence joins TRBV7-2 and TRBJ1-1; D is undetermined. Trimming took 6 bases from V and 1 from J, leaving 9 bases between them. The CDR3 is 13 amino acids. In germline, CDR1 is SGHTA, CDR2 FQGNSA. DNA for the CDR3: TGTGCCAGCAGGTCAGCCCGGAACACTGAAGCTTTCTTT. Translation: CASRSARNTEAFF. Full variable domain (outside the CDR3, taken from reference TRBV7-2 and TRBJ1-1): GAGVSQSPSNKVTEKGKDVELRCDPISGHTALYWYRQSLGQGLEFLIYFQGNSAPDKSGLPSDRFSAERTGGSVSTLTIQRTQQEDSAVYLCASRSARNTEAFFGQGTRLTVV.

The rearrangement uses TRBV28 and TRBJ2-5; 11 bases align to TRBD2. This CDR3 comprises 14 residues. The trim removed 5 bases at V and 1 base at J, leaving 0 bases unmatched. CDR1 is MDHEN and CDR2 is SYDVKM in the germline V gene. The CDR3 sequence is CASSGLAGQETQYF. DNA for the CDR3: TGTGCCAGCAGTGGACTAGCGGGCCAAGAGACCCAGTACTTC. Together with reference TRBV28 and TRBJ2-5, the CDR3 gives the full variable domain: DVKVTQSSRYLVKRTGEKVFLECVQDMDHENMFWYRQDPGLGLRLIYFSYDVKMKEKGDIPEGYSVSREKKERFSLILESASTNQTSMYLCASSGLAGQETQYFGPGTRLLVL.

The chain links TRBV27 to TRBJ2-7; the match to TRBD2 covers 10 bases. This CDR3 is built from 14 residues. Germline V gene lookup returns CDR1 MNHEY and CDR2 SMNVEV (reference sequence). The V gene end was trimmed by 5 bases and the J gene end by 1 base; junction bases not matched to a gene: 2. CDR3: CASSPSGSSYEQYF. CDR3 DNA sequence: TGTGCCAGCAGTCCTAGCGGGAGTTCCTACGAGCAGTACTTC.

The chain has TRBV6-1 and TRBJ2-7; no clear D. The V and J ends lost 5 bases and 5 bases respectively, with 10 bases between them. The length of the CDR3 is 12 residues. From germline, CDR1 is MNHNS and CDR2 SASEGT. The CDR3 sequence: CASSRYLDEQYF. CDR3 DNA sequence: TGTGCCAGCAGTCGATACCTAGACGAGCAGTACTTC.

This clone was observed a single time. V usage is TRBV5-1 and J usage is TRBJ2-1; TRBD2 agrees at 13 bases. CDR3 length equals 16 residues. The germline gives CDR1 SGHRS, CDR2 YFSETQ. J lost 8 bases, V lost 0 bases, and 5 bases had no gene match. For the CDR3, the DNA is TGCGCCAGCAGCTTGGAACTAGCGGGAGGGAGGGATGAGCAGTTCTTC. Encoded protein: CASSLELAGGRDEQFF.

A few counts support this clone. CDR3 amino acids: CASSLQGFGNTIYF. DNA of the CDR3: TGTGCCAGCAGCTTGCAGGGTTTCGGAAACACCATATATTTT. This chain connects TRBV5-6 to TRBJ1-3, with D possibly being TRBD1 (5 bases). The CDR3 has 14 amino acids. Trimming cost V 1 base and J 4 bases, with 9 bases left between them. CDR1 is SGHDT, CDR2 YYEEEE, per germline.

This clone was observed a handful of times. The genes are TRBV21-1 and TRBJ2-5; the table names TRBD2, a call not compared with the DNA. TRBV21-1 is an annotated pseudogene. This CDR3 has 18 amino acids. The CDR3 coding sequence is TGTGCCAGCAGCCTAAGCGGGACTAGCGGGAGTGTGCGAGAGACCCAGTACTTC. It codes for CASSLSGTSGSVRETQYF.

In this sample, this clone turned up once. An end of the junction does not agree with germline; a read error may underlie this. The chain carries TRBV7-7 and TRBJ2-7; tentative D call: TRBD1 (5 bases). The CDR3 has 15 residues. The germline V gene has CDR1 SSHAT and CDR2 FNYEAQ (reference sequence). This CDR3 reads CASSPQSAGIYEQYF. Here the CDR3 DNA reads TGTGCTAGCAGCCCCCAGAGCGCAGGGATCTACGAGCAGTACTTC.

V and J are TRBV28 and TRBJ1-1; D may be TRBD1 (5 bases). The V end lost 6 bases, the J end lost 3 bases, and 23 bases lay between the germline ends. The germline CDR1 and CDR2 sequences are MDHEN and SYDVKM. The CDR3 length is 17 residues. The CDR3 DNA is TGTGCCAGCAGCCCGGCAGGGTGGGGTGTGGGCTACACTGAAGCTTTCTTT. It yields the protein CASSPAGWGVGYTEAFF.

The chain links TRBV7-8 to TRBJ2-2, with D perhaps assigned TRBD1 or TRBD2 (5 bases each). The CDR3 contains 18 residues. Trimming pared 2 bases from V and 3 bases from J, leaving 19 bases between. The V gene's germline CDR1 is SGHVS and CDR2 FQNEAQ. The chain's CDR3 is CASSLRPTGTYDTGELFF. The CDR3 DNA reads as TGTGCCAGCAGCTTACGTCCTACCGGGACCTATGACACCGGGGAGCTGTTTTTT.

This chain connects TRBV29-1 to TRBJ2-1, with 7 bases lining up with TRBD2. The CDR3 is made up of 12 amino acids. The germline CDR1 and CDR2 sequences are SQVTM and ANQGSEA. The V segment lost 6 bases and the J segment 5 bases; nucleotides outside the gene matches: 4. The CDR3 sequence is CSVRLANNEQFF. The CDR3, as DNA: TGCAGCGTGAGACTAGCCAACAATGAGCAGTTCTTC.

V gene TRBV11-1 combines with J gene TRBJ2-2, with D perhaps TRBD1 (5 bases). The CDR3 is made up of 16 amino acids. Germline V lookup: CDR1 SGHAT, CDR2 FQDESV (reference sequence). Trimming shortened V by 1 base and J by 1 base, and 10 bases separated the two germline ends. CDR3 nucleotide sequence: TGTGCCAGCAGCTTAGGCGGACACCTGAACACCGGGGAGCTGTTTTTT. It translates to CASSLGGHLNTGELFF.

A remark on this clone: Other nucleotide sequences in the sample specify the same CDR3. The chain uses TRBV18 and TRBJ2-2; D is unclear. This CDR3 is built from 13 residues. In germline, CDR1 is KGHSH, CDR2 LQKENI. V was shortened by 3 bases and J by 3 bases, with 5 bases between the two germline ends. Written as DNA, the CDR3 is TGTGCCAGCTCACCCAGAGACACCGGGGAGCTGTTTTTT. Translation: CASSPRDTGELFF.

This clone appeared a few times. The chain couples TRBV5-6 to TRBJ2-7; TRBD1 is a possible D gene (5 bases). Trimming took off 1 base at V and 5 bases at J, with 13 bases between the two ends. Germline V gene data show CDR1 as SGHDT and CDR2 as YYEEEE. CDR3 size: 14 residues. CDR3 DNA: TGTGCCAGCAGCTTGTTGTCGCCAGGGAACGAGCAGTACTTC. Residues: CASSLLSPGNEQYF.

The sample holds one count of this clone. As DNA, the CDR3 is TGTGCCAGCAGCTTGGCCGGGGGTAGCGGGAGCTCCTACAATGAGCAGTTCTTC. It translates to CASSLAGGSGSSYNEQFF. The chain couples TRBV5-5 to TRBJ2-1; TRBD2 matches at 9 bases. With 0 bases clipped from V and 0 bases from J, the junction kept 7 bases outside the gene matches. The V gene's germline CDR1 is SGHKS and CDR2 YYEKEE (reference sequence). The CDR3 length is 18 residues. Combining the CDR3 with reference TRBV5-5 and TRBJ2-1 gives the whole variable domain DAGVTQSPTHLIKTRGQQVTLRCSPISGHKSVSWYQQVLGQGPQFIFQYYEKEERGRGNFPDRFSARQFPNYSSELNVNALLLGDSALYLCASSLAGGSGSSYNEQFFGPGTRLTVL.

The rearrangement uses TRBV5-6 and TRBJ1-1; a weak D match, TRBD1 (5 bases). The length of the CDR3 is 13 residues. Trimming left V 6 bases short and J 2 bases short, with 11 bases between. Germline V gene data show CDR1 as SGHDT and CDR2 as YYEEEE. This CDR3 is CASTPGPNTEAFF. In nucleotides, the CDR3 is TGTGCCAGCACCCCGGGGCCTAACACTGAAGCTTTCTTT.

CDR3: CASSDLGQPYGYTF. The CDR3 nucleotides are TGTGCCAGCAGTGATTTGGGACAGCCCTATGGCTACACCTTC. This chain joins TRBV6-1 and TRBJ1-2; 7 positions match TRBD1. The CDR3 sequence is 14 residues long. V dropped 3 bases and J dropped 4; count of bases not matched to a gene: 5. Germline CDR1 MNHNS, CDR2 SASEGT.

The CDR3 loop is CASSLTGTSYEQYF. Here the CDR3 DNA reads TGTGCCAGCAGCTTAACCGGGACTTCCTACGAGCAGTACTTC. The chain recombines TRBV7-3 with TRBJ2-7; the D gene is possibly TRBD2 (6 bases). The CDR3 is made up of 14 amino acids. The germline V gene has CDR1 SGHTA and CDR2 FQGTGA. V was trimmed by 0 bases and J by 1 base, leaving 7 bases between them.

In its sample, this clone was seen a few times. The chain recombines TRBV7-3 with TRBJ2-7; 11 bases align to TRBD2. CDR1 is SGHTA, CDR2 FQGTGA, per germline. J was trimmed by 4 bases and V by 6 bases; bases with no gene match: 8. The CDR3 spans 15 residues. CDR3 protein: CASRLLAGDGYEQYF. CDR3 nucleotide sequence: TGTGCCAGCAGGCTACTAGCGGGAGATGGGTACGAGCAGTACTTC.

This clone was counted a few times. This sequence joins TRBV27 and TRBJ1-2; 9 bases line up with TRBD1. Looked up from germline, CDR1 is MNHEY and CDR2 is SMNVEV (reference sequence). V lost 3 bases and J lost 4; bases outside the gene matches: 0. This CDR3 has 13 residues. The CDR3 sequence is CASSLTGGYGYTF. The CDR3 region has the DNA TGTGCCAGCAGTTTGACAGGGGGCTATGGCTACACCTTC.

This rearrangement joins TRBV27 to TRBJ2-1, with a possible D match to TRBD2 (6 bases). CDR3 length: 16 amino acids. Trimming left V 0 bases short and J 5 bases short, with 14 bases between. Per the germline V gene, CDR1 is MNHEY and CDR2 is SMNVEV (reference sequence). CDR3 sequence reads: CASSLSWLARNNEQFF. CDR3 DNA sequence: TGTGCCAGCAGTTTATCGTGGCTAGCGAGGAACAATGAGCAGTTCTTC.

J is TRBJ2-3 and V is TRBV9; D is ambiguous. The CDR3 is 12 residues long. V was pared by 3 bases and J by 7 bases, with 9 bases between. CDR1 is SGDLS, CDR2 YYNGEE, per germline. DNA for the CDR3: TGTGCCAGCAGCGAGACGGTTCATACGCAGTATTTT. Translating gives CASSETVHTQYF. Full variable domain (rest looked up from reference TRBV9 and TRBJ2-3): DSGVTQTPKHLITATGQRVTLRCSPRSGDLSVYWYQQSLDQGLQFLIQYYNGEERAKGNILERFSAQQFPDLHSELNLSSLELGDSALYFCASSETVHTQYFGPGTRLTVL.

The chain couples TRBV2 to TRBJ2-3; D not resolved. With 2 bases removed from V and 5 bases from J, the gap between germline ends came to 11 bases. Germline V gene data show CDR1 as SNHLY and CDR2 as FYNNEI. This CDR3 is built from 14 residues. This CDR3 reads CASSERWGQDTQYF. The CDR3, as DNA: TGTGCCAGCAGTGAAAGGTGGGGTCAAGATACGCAGTATTTT. Drawing the rest from reference TRBV2 and TRBJ2-3, the complete variable domain is EPEVTQTPSHQVTQMGQEVILRCVPISNHLYFYWYRQILGQKVEFLVSFYNNEISEKSEIFDDQFSVERPDGSNFTLKIRSTKLEDSAMYFCASSERWGQDTQYFGPGTRLTVL.